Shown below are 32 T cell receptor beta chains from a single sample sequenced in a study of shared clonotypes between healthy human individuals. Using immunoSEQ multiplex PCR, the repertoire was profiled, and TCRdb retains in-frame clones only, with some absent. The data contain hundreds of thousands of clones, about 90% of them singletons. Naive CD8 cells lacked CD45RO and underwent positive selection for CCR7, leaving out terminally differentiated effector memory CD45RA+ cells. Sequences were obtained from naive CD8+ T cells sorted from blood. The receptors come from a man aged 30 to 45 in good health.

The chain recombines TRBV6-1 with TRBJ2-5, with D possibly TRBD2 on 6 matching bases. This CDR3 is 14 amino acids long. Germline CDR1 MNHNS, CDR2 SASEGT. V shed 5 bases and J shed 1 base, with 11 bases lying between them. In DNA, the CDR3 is TGTGCCAGCAGTTCTCGAGCGGGCCAAGAGACCCAGTACTTC. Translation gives CASSSRAGQETQYF.

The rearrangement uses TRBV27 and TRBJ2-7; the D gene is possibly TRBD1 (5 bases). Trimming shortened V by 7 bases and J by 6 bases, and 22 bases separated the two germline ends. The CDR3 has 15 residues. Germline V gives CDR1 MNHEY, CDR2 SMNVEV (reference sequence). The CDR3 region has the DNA TGTGCCAGCAAGCCAGGGCAGCCCGCCCCTCGCGAGCAGTACTTC. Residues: CASKPGQPAPREQYF.

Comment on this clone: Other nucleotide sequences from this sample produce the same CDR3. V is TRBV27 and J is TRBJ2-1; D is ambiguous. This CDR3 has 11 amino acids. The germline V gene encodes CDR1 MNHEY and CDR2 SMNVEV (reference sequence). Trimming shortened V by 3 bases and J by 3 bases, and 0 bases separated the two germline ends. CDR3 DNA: TGTGCCAGCAGTTTCTACAATGAGCAGTTCTTC. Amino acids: CASSFYNEQFF.

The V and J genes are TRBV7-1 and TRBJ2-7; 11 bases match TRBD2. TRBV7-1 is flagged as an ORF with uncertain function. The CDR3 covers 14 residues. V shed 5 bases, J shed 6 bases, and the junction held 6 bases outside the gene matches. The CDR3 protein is CASSAGTSGTEQYF. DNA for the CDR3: TGTGCCAGCAGCGCTGGGACTAGCGGCACCGAGCAGTACTTC.

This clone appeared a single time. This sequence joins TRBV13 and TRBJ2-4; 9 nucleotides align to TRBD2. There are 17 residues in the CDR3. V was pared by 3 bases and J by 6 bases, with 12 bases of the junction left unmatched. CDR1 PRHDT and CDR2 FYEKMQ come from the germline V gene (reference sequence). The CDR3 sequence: CASSFHSATGLANIQYF. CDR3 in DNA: TGTGCCAGCAGCTTTCACTCCGCCACGGGACTAGCAAACATTCAGTACTTC.

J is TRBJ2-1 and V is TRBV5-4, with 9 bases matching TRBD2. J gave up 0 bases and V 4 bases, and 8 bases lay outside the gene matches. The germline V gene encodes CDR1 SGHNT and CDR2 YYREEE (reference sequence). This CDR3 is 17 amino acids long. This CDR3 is CASSLQGSGSSYNEQFF. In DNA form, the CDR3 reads TGTGCCAGCAGCCTCCAAGGTAGCGGGAGCTCCTACAATGAGCAGTTCTTC.

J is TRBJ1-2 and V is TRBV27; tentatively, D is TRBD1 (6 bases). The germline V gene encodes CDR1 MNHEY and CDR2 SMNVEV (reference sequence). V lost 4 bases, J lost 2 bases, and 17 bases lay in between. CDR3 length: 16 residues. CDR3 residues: CASSSRTEPINYGYTF. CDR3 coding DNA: TGTGCCAGCAGTTCACGGACAGAGCCTATCAACTATGGCTACACCTTC.

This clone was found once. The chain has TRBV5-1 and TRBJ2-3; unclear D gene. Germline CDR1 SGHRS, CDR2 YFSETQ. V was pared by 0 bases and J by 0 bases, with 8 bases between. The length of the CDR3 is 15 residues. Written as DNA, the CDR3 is TGCGCCAGCAGCTTGGCTGTACCTAGCACAGATACGCAGTATTTT. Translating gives CASSLAVPSTDTQYF.

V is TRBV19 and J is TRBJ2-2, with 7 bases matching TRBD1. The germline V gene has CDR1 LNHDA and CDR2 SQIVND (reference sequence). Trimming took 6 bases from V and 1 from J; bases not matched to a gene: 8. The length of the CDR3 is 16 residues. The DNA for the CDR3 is TGTGCCAGTAGCCTCTCTGGGACAGAGAACACCGGGGAGCTGTTTTTT. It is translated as CASSLSGTENTGELFF.

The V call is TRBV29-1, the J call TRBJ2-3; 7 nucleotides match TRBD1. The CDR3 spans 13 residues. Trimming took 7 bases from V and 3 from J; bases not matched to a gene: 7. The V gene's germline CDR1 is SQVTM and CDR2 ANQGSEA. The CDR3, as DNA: TGCAGCGCAGACAGGGAAAATACAGATACGCAGTATTTT. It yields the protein CSADRENTDTQYF.

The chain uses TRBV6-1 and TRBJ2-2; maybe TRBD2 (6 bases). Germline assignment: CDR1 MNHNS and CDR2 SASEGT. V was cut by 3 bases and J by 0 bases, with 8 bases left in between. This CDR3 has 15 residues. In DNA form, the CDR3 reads TGTGCCAGCAGTGAGGAGGGGACGAACACCGGGGAGCTGTTTTTT. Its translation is CASSEEGTNTGELFF.

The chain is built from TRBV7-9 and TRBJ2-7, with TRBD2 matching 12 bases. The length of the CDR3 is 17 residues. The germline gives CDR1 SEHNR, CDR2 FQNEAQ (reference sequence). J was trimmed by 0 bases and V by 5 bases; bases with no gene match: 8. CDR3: CASSTRTSGDPSYEQYF. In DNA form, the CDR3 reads TGTGCCAGCAGCACGCGGACTAGCGGGGACCCCTCCTACGAGCAGTACTTC.

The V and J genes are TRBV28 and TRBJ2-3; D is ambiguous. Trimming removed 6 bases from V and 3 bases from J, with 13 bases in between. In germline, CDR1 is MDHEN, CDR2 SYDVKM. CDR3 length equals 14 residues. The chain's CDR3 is CASSPLVRTDTQYF. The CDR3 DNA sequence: TGTGCCAGCAGCCCCTTGGTTAGGACAGATACGCAGTATTTT.

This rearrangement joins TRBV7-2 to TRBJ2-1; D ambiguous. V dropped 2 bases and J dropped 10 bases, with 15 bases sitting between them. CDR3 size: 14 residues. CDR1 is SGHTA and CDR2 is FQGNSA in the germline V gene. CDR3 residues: CASSLNWALEEQFF. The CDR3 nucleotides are TGTGCCAGCAGCTTAAACTGGGCCCTAGAAGAGCAGTTCTTC.

The CDR3 nucleotides are TGTGCCAGCAGCTTCGTCGGGACGAATCAGCCCCAGCATTTT. Amino acid sequence: CASSFVGTNQPQHF. V is TRBV13 and J is TRBJ1-5, with D possibly being TRBD1 (5 bases). This CDR3 contains 14 residues. Germline CDR1 is PRHDT and CDR2 is FYEKMQ (reference sequence). Trimming took off 3 bases at V and 4 bases at J, with 10 bases between the two ends.

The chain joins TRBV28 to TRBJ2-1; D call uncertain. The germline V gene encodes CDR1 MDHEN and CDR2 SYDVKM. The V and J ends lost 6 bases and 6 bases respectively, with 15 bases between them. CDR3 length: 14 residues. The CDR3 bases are TGTGCCAGCAGGATAGGTATGGTGAGCAATGAGCAGTTCTTC. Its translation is CASRIGMVSNEQFF.

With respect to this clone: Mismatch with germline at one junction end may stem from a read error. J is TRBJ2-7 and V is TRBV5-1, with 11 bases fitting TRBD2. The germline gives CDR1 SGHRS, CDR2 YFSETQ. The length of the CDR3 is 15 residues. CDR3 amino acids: CASSFSGRASDEQYF. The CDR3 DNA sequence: TGCGCCAGCAGCTTTAGCGGGAGGGCCTCCGACGAGCAGTACTTC. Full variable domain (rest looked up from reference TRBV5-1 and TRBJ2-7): KAGVTQTPRYLIKTRGQQVTLSCSPISGHRSVSWYQQTPGQGLQFLFEYFSETQRNKGNFPGRFSGRQFSNSRSEMNVSTLELGDSALYLCASSFSGRASDEQYFGPGTRLTVT.

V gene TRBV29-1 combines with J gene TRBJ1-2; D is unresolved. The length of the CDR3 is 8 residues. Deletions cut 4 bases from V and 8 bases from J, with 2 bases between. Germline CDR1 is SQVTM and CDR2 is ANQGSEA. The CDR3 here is CSVGGYTF. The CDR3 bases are TGCAGCGTTGGGGGCTACACCTTC.

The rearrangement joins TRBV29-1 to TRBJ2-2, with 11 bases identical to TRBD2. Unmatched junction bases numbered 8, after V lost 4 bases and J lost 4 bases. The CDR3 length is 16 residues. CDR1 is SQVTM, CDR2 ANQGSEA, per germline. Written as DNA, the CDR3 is TGCAGCGTTGGACTAGCGGGACCTAAACTCACCGGGGAGCTGTTTTTT. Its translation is CSVGLAGPKLTGELFF.

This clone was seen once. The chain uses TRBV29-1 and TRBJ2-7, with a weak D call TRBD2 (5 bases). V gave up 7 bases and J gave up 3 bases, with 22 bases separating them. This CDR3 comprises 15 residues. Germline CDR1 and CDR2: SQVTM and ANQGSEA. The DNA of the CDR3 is TGCAGCGCCGTTCCCGTAGGGAGAACCAACTACGAGCAGTACTTC. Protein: CSAVPVGRTNYEQYF.

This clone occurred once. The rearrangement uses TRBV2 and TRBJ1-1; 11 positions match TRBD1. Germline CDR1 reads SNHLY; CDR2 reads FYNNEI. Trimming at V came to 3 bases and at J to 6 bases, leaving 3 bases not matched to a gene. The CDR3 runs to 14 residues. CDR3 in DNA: TGTGCCAGCAGTGAGGGACAGGGGGATGCTGAAGCTTTCTTT. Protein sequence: CASSEGQGDAEAFF.

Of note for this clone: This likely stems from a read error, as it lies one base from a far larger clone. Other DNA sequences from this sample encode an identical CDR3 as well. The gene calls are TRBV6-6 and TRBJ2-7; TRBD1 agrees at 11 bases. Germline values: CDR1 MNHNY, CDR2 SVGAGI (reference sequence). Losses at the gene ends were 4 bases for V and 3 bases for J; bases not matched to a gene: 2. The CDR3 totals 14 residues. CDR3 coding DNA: TGTGCCAGCAGTTCCGGGACAGGGGGCTACGAGCAGTACTTC. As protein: CASSSGTGGYEQYF.

The DNA for the CDR3 is TGTGCCAGCATCCCTGTAGCGGGAGGATACAATGAGCAGTTCTTC. Translated, it gives CASIPVAGGYNEQFF. V gene TRBV6-5 combines with J gene TRBJ2-1, with 10 bases that match TRBD2. Germline CDR1 MNHEY, CDR2 SVGAGI. This CDR3 region has 15 residues. The junction had 7 bases not matched to a gene; V was cut back by 7 bases and J by 4 bases.

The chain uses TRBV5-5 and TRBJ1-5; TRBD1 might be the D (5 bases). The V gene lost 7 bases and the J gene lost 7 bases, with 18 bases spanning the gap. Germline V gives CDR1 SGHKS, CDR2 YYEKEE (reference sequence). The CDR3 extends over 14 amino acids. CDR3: CASAEGAGSQPQHF. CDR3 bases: TGTGCCAGCGCTGAGGGTGCAGGGAGCCAGCCCCAGCATTTT.

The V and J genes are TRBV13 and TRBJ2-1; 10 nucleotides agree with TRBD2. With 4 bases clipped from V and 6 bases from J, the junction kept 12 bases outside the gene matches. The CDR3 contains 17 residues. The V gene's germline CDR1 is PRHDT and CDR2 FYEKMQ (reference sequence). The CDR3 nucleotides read TGTGCCAGCAGCTCCCCATATGGAGCGGGAGGGCCCAATGAGCAGTTCTTC. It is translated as CASSSPYGAGGPNEQFF.

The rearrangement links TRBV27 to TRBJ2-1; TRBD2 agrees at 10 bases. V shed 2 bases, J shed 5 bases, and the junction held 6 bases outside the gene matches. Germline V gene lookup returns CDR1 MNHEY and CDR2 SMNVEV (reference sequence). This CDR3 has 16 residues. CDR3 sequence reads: CASSLGASGSNNEQFF. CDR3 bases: TGTGCCAGCAGTTTAGGAGCTAGCGGGAGCAACAATGAGCAGTTCTTC.

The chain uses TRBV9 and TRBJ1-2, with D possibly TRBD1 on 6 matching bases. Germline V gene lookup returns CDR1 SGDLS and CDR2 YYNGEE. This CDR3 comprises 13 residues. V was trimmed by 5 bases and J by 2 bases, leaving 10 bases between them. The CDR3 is CASRDSQNYGYTF. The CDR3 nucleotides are TGTGCCAGCAGGGACAGCCAGAACTATGGCTACACCTTC.

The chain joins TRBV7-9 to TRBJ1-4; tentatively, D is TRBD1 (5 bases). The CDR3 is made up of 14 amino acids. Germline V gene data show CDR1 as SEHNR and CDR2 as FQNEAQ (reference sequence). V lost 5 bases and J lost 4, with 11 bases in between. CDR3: CASSPDRYNEKLFF. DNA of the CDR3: TGTGCCAGCAGCCCCGACAGATATAATGAAAAACTGTTTTTT.

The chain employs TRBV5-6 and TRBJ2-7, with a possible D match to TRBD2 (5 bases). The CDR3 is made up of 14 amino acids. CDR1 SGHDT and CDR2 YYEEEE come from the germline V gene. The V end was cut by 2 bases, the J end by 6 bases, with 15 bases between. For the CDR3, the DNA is TGTGCCAGCAGCTTTGGCGCTAGCCCACTCGAGCAGTACTTC. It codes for CASSFGASPLEQYF.

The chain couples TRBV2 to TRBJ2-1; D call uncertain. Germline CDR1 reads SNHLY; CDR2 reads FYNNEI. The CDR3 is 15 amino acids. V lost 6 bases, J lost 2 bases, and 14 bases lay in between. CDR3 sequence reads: CASSERITPYNEQFF. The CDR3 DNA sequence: TGTGCCAGCAGCGAAAGGATTACGCCCTACAATGAGCAGTTCTTC. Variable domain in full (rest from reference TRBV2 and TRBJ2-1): EPEVTQTPSHQVTQMGQEVILRCVPISNHLYFYWYRQILGQKVEFLVSFYNNEISEKSEIFDDQFSVERPDGSNFTLKIRSTKLEDSAMYFCASSERITPYNEQFFGPGTRLTVL.

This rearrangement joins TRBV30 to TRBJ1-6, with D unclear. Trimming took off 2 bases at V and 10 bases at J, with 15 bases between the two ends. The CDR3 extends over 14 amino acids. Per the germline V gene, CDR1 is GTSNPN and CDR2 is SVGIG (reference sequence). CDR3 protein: CAWSRFGMGSPLHF. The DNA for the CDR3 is TGTGCCTGGAGTCGGTTCGGTATGGGGTCACCCCTCCACTTT.

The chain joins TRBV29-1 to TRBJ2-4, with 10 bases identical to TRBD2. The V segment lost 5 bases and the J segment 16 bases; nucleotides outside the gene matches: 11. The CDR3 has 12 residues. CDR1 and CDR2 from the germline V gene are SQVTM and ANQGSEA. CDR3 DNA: TGCAGCGTTCTAGGAGAGCGGGAGGGCCATTACTTC. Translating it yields CSVLGEREGHYF.